The rows below give T cell receptor beta chains drawn from one sample of a study of Graves' ophthalmopathy and Graves' hyperthyroidism. TCRdb fed the multiplex PCR reads into MiXCR, producing one record per CDR3 protein. This sample yields 500,000 to 700,000 distinct CDR3 sequences, of which approximately 37% are seen a single time; 4% to 5% belongs to the top ten. The sample taken for sequencing was peripheral blood or thyroid tissue (not recorded which). The receptor set was obtained from an adult man with Graves' hyperthyroidism. CDR3s leave out the opening cysteine and the closing phenylalanine or tryptophan. The size field is filled for only some rows; it gives once, few, many or a size class.

>.|TRBV10-3
AISESTGSLSGAQY
>.|TRBV20-1
SARDGGGADTQY
>many|TRBV10-2
ASRKGVNTEAF
>many|TRBV7-6
ASSIHIQETQY
>many|TRBV9
ASSVGLAGAAGELF
>.|TRBV7-3
ASGLYGGLSTDTQY
>many|TRBV29-1
SALTGVGANVLT
>few|TRBV13
ASSQEAGGTYEQY
>many|TRBV7-2
ASSLSYGGVYEQY
>many|TRBV29-1
SVDRTGYGYT